These 11 T cell receptor beta chains share one sample of origin, sequenced in a study of T cell responses to AZD1222 COVID-19 vaccine. Profiled with immunoSEQ multiplex PCR; TCRdb holds only in-frame clones, not every one. The sample lists under 90,000 clones, 80% to 90% seen once, with roughly 10% in the top ten. This specimen was peripheral blood, taken 28 days after the second AZD1222 dose. All receptors derive from an adult who received the AZD1222 COVID-19 vaccine.

This clone was seen a few times. This chain joins TRBV6-5 and TRBJ2-1, with TRBD2 matching over 12 bases. This CDR3 spans 15 amino acids. V lost 10 bases and J lost 6; bases outside the gene matches: 10. The germline V gene has CDR1 MNHEY and CDR2 SVGAGI. The CDR3 is CATQGELAGGNEQFF. The CDR3 DNA reads as TGTGCCACCCAAGGGGAACTAGCGGGGGGCAATGAGCAGTTCTTC.

The chain employs TRBV19 and TRBJ1-1, with no clear D. Germline V CDR1 and CDR2: LNHDA, SQIVND (reference sequence). The CDR3 loop spans 15 amino acids. Trimming left V 5 bases short and J 1 base short, with 14 bases between. This CDR3 reads CASSAESSGNTEAFF. DNA of the CDR3: TGTGCCAGTAGTGCCGAGAGTAGCGGGAACACTGAAGCTTTCTTT.

V is TRBV9 and J is TRBJ2-5; the D is unclear. The germline CDR1 and CDR2 sequences are SGDLS and YYNGEE. Trimming pared 0 bases from V and 3 bases from J, leaving 6 bases between. The CDR3 totals 13 residues. CDR3 in amino acids: CASSVGPEETQYF. The CDR3 bases are TGTGCCAGCAGCGTAGGTCCAGAAGAGACCCAGTACTTC.

This chain joins TRBV28 and TRBJ1-1; D unresolved. The CDR3 sequence is 15 residues long. Germline V gene data show CDR1 as MDHEN and CDR2 as SYDVKM. V lost 5 bases, J lost 0 bases, and 13 bases lay in between. This CDR3 reads CASSPFSELNTEAFF. The CDR3 DNA reads as TGTGCCAGCAGTCCTTTCTCGGAACTGAACACTGAAGCTTTCTTT.

The chain has TRBV28 and TRBJ1-6, with D possibly TRBD1 on 5 matching bases. The CDR3 sequence is 14 residues long. V gave up 6 bases and J gave up 4 bases, with 10 bases separating them. CDR1 and CDR2 (germline): MDHEN, SYDVKM. The CDR3 DNA reads as TGTGCCAGCAGGGGGACCCAATATAATTCACCCCTCCACTTT. Protein: CASRGTQYNSPLHF.

The chain combines TRBV28 with TRBJ2-3; TRBD2 aligns across 11 bases. The V gene end was trimmed by 2 bases and the J gene end by 2 bases; junction bases not matched to a gene: 12. There are 19 residues in the CDR3. CDR1 and CDR2 (germline): MDHEN, SYDVKM. In DNA, the CDR3 is TGTGCCAGCAGTTTAAAGGGTGTCTGGGGACTAGCGGCCACAGATACGCAGTATTTT. It translates to CASSLKGVWGLAATDTQYF.

The chain joins TRBV2 to TRBJ1-4, with D possibly TRBD1 on 5 matching bases. Trimming removed 6 bases at V and 0 bases at J, with 8 bases between. CDR3 length: 14 amino acids. Looked up from germline, CDR1 is SNHLY and CDR2 is FYNNEI. The DNA of the CDR3 is TGTGCCAGCAGGAGACAGTCAACTAATGAAAAACTGTTTTTT. Translating gives CASRRQSTNEKLFF.

The V and J genes are TRBV18 and TRBJ2-3; D not resolved. This CDR3 comprises 14 residues. The germline gives CDR1 KGHSH, CDR2 LQKENI. With 1 base removed from V and 2 bases from J, the gap between germline ends came to 7 bases. The CDR3 DNA sequence: TGTGCCAGCTCACCACTCTTATTCACAGATACGCAGTATTTT. Its protein product is CASSPLLFTDTQYF.

By its share, this clone is medium-sized. The chain joins TRBV19 to TRBJ1-5; D call uncertain. This CDR3 is built from 16 residues. Germline V CDR1 and CDR2: LNHDA, SQIVND (reference sequence). Trimming cost V 5 bases and J 3 bases, with 17 bases left between them. CDR3 protein: CASSVAHSEANQPQHF. For the CDR3, the DNA is TGTGCCAGTAGTGTAGCGCATTCCGAAGCCAATCAGCCCCAGCATTTT. Full variable domain (rest looked up from reference TRBV19 and TRBJ1-5): DGGITQSPKYLFRKEGQNVTLSCEQNLNHDAMYWYRQDPGQGLRLIYYSQIVNDFQKGDIAEGYSVSREKKESFPLTVTSAQKNPTAFYLCASSVAHSEANQPQHFGDGTRLSIL.

The CDR3 here is CASSLSVGYGYEQYF. CDR3 coding DNA: TGTGCCAGCAGTTTGTCGGTCGGTTATGGATACGAGCAGTACTTC. The chain employs TRBV27 and TRBJ2-7; D is unresolved. V shed 3 bases and J shed 4 bases, with 16 bases lying between them. The CDR3 is 15 amino acids. CDR1 is MNHEY, CDR2 SMNVEV, per germline (reference sequence).

CDR3 region: CASSPGASGELETQYF. CDR3 in DNA: TGTGCCAGCAGCCCTGGGGCTAGCGGGGAGCTGGAGACCCAGTACTTC. This rearrangement joins TRBV5-4 to TRBJ2-5; 9 bases map to TRBD2. Trimming took 4 bases from V and 5 from J; bases not matched to a gene: 12. This CDR3 comprises 16 residues. Germline V lookup: CDR1 SGHNT, CDR2 YYREEE (reference sequence).